This entry lists 18 T cell receptor beta chains sequenced from one sample in a study of T cells after yellow fever vaccination. TCRdb re-derived calls from the 5' RACE reads in MiXCR, one entry per CDR3 protein. The table records a few hundred thousand distinct CDR3 sequences, 17% of them present only once. The input for sequencing was PBMCs, taken 5 days after the first yellow fever vaccination. All receptors derive from a man younger than 35 who received the YFV17D yellow fever vaccine.

In its sample, this clonotype was seen a few times. This chain links TRBV7-2 with TRBJ1-2; D is undetermined. The V gene's germline CDR1 is SGHTA and CDR2 FQGNSA. The V and J ends lost 5 bases and 7 bases respectively, with 17 bases between them. There are 14 residues in the CDR3. The CDR3 region is CASSPGGTDGGYTF. Here the CDR3 DNA reads TGTGCCAGCAGCCCGGGAGGAACGGACGGTGGCTACACCTTC. The full variable domain, in which reference TRBV7-2 and TRBJ1-2 provide the parts outside the CDR3, is GAGVSQSPSNKVTEKGKDVELRCDPISGHTALYWYRQSLGQGLEFLIYFQGNSAPDKSGLPSDRFSAERTGGSVSTLTIQRTQQEDSAVYLCASSPGGTDGGYTFGSGTRLTVV.

A few counts support this clonotype. This chain joins TRBV18 and TRBJ2-2, with TRBD1 matching 7 bases. Germline V lookup: CDR1 KGHSH, CDR2 LQKENI. The CDR3 is made up of 17 amino acids. Losses at the gene ends were 3 bases for V and 5 bases for J; bases not matched to a gene: 12. The CDR3 sequence is CASSPTGYEVATGELFF. The CDR3 nucleotides are TGTGCCAGCTCACCGACAGGGTATGAGGTCGCGACCGGGGAGCTGTTTTTT.

The genes are TRBV20-1 and TRBJ2-3; 15 bases are a match to TRBD2. This CDR3 is built from 18 residues. CDR1 and CDR2 from the germline V gene are DFQATT and SNEGSKA (reference sequence). V lost 5 bases to trimming and J lost 1 base; unmatched junction nucleotides: 10. CDR3 DNA: TGCAGTGCTGTCGGGACTAGCGGGGGGTGGAGTCGCACAGATACGCAGTATTTT. Its translation: CSAVGTSGGWSRTDTQYF.

The chain employs TRBV29-1 and TRBJ1-2; possible D gene TRBD1, 5 bases. Germline V gives CDR1 SQVTM, CDR2 ANQGSEA. Trimming stripped 2 bases from V and 2 bases from J, with 18 bases between. This CDR3 spans 16 amino acids. The CDR3 sequence is CSVESTARVWNYGYTF. DNA for the CDR3: TGCAGCGTTGAAAGTACGGCCAGGGTATGGAACTATGGCTACACCTTC.

CDR3 protein: CASSQWQEYGYTF. CDR3 in DNA: TGTGCCAGCAGCCAGTGGCAGGAGTATGGCTACACCTTC. The chain joins TRBV3-1 to TRBJ1-2; D unclear. There are 13 residues in the CDR3. In germline, CDR1 is LGHDT, CDR2 YNNKEL (reference sequence). V lost 3 bases to trimming and J lost 5 bases, with 10 bases between them.

This clonotype was seen only a few times. The chain recombines TRBV3-1 with TRBJ2-2, with D perhaps matching TRBD1 (6 bases). The CDR3 sequence is 14 residues long. The V and J ends lost 4 bases and 1 base respectively, with 7 bases between them. The germline V gene encodes CDR1 LGHDT and CDR2 YNNKEL (reference sequence). The CDR3 spells CASSRQVNTGELFF. The CDR3, as DNA: TGTGCCAGCAGCCGACAGGTGAACACCGGGGAGCTGTTTTTT.

The chain recombines TRBV11-2 with TRBJ2-1, with a tentative D call TRBD2 (6 bases). The length of the CDR3 is 17 residues. Germline V gene data show CDR1 as SGHAT and CDR2 as FQNNGV. The V end was cut by 0 bases, the J end by 2 bases, with 14 bases between. The CDR3 DNA reads TGTGCCAGCAGCTTAGAGATAGCGGCGCAAACCTACAATGAGCAGTTCTTC. This encodes CASSLEIAAQTYNEQFF.

This clonotype was picked up many times. The V call is TRBV9, the J call TRBJ2-3; weak D call: TRBD2 (5 bases). CDR3 size: 13 residues. Trimming took 0 bases from V and 6 from J, leaving 8 bases between them. Germline CDR1 reads SGDLS; CDR2 reads YYNGEE. The CDR3 sequence: CASSVGRGDTQYF. The CDR3 nucleotides are TGTGCCAGCAGCGTAGGCCGAGGGGATACGCAGTATTTT.

The V gene is TRBV5-1, the J gene TRBJ1-1, with D unresolved. Germline assignment: CDR1 SGHRS and CDR2 YFSETQ. V was shortened by 2 bases and J by 6 bases, with 11 bases between the two germline ends. This CDR3 has 13 residues. CDR3 amino acids: CASSFQDGSEAFF. The DNA for the CDR3 is TGCGCCAGCAGCTTCCAGGACGGGTCTGAAGCTTTCTTT.

This chain uses TRBV5-4 with TRBJ2-7; 7 bases agree with TRBD1. Germline-derived CDR1 and CDR2 are SGHNT and YYREEE (reference sequence). This CDR3 contains 12 residues. Trimming at V came to 8 bases and at J to 0 bases, leaving 2 bases not matched to a gene. CDR3: CASGTDSYEQYF. CDR3 nucleotide sequence: TGTGCCAGTGGGACAGACTCCTACGAGCAGTACTTC.

V gene TRBV11-1 combines with J gene TRBJ2-3; 12 nucleotides agree with TRBD2. The CDR3 is made up of 18 amino acids. CDR1 and CDR2 from the germline V gene are SGHAT and FQDESV (reference sequence). The V gene end was trimmed by 5 bases and the J gene end by 0 bases; junction bases not matched to a gene: 9. The DNA for the CDR3 is TGTGCCAGCAGCCCCACGTCTAGCGGGGGGGAAAGCACAGATACGCAGTATTTT. It yields the protein CASSPTSSGGESTDTQYF.

The chain joins TRBV20-1 to TRBJ2-7, with 7 bases aligning to TRBD2. The V gene's germline CDR1 is DFQATT and CDR2 SNEGSKA (reference sequence). This CDR3 has 14 residues. V shed 2 bases, J shed 0 bases, and the junction held 4 bases outside the gene matches. The CDR3 protein is CSARNWDYSYEQYV. CDR3 in DNA: TGCAGTGCTAGAAACTGGGACTACTCCTACGAGCAGTACGTC.

The chain has TRBV2 and TRBJ1-3; the match to TRBD1 covers 7 bases. Germline V gene sequence: CDR1 SNHLY, CDR2 FYNNEI. J was trimmed by 4 bases and V by 4 bases; bases with no gene match: 4. This CDR3 comprises 14 residues. In DNA form, the CDR3 reads TGTGCCAGCAGTGTCGACAGGGACGGAAACACCATATATTTT. It specifies CASSVDRDGNTIYF.

This sequence joins TRBV7-2 and TRBJ2-3; possibly TRBD2 for D (7 bases). Germline loops: CDR1 SGHTA, CDR2 FQGNSA. The CDR3 sequence is 17 residues long. Trimming took off 3 bases at V and 2 bases at J, with 18 bases between the two ends. The CDR3 is CASSFIGGARFTDTQYF. CDR3 nucleotide sequence: TGTGCCAGCAGCTTTATAGGGGGGGCGAGATTCACAGATACGCAGTATTTT.

Ten or more counts support this clonotype. The V call is TRBV5-1, the J call TRBJ2-7, with D possibly TRBD2 on 5 matching bases. Trimming left V 3 bases short and J 5 bases short, with 18 bases between. There are 15 residues in the CDR3. CDR1 is SGHRS and CDR2 is YFSETQ in the germline V gene. This CDR3 reads CASSYGRGERDEQYF. The CDR3 region has the DNA TGCGCCAGCAGCTATGGACGGGGTGAGAGAGACGAGCAGTACTTC.

This clonotype occurred a few times. The V and J genes are TRBV15 and TRBJ2-5, with TRBD1 matching over 9 bases. CDR3 length equals 16 residues. CDR1 is LNHNV, CDR2 YYDKDF, per germline (reference sequence). With 0 bases clipped from V and 2 bases from J, the junction kept 4 bases outside the gene matches. DNA of the CDR3: TGTGCCACCAGCAGAGATCCACAGGGGGCACAAGAGACCCAGTACTTC. Translating gives CATSRDPQGAQETQYF.

The chain is built from TRBV21-1 and TRBJ2-5. TRBV21-1 is recorded as a pseudogene. The CDR3 spans 14 residues. CDR3 in DNA: TGTGCCAGCAGCATCCCAGGGTACCAAGAGACCCAGTACTTC. This translates into CASSIPGYQETQYF.

This clonotype showed up just a few times. J is TRBJ2-3 and V is TRBV6-5, with TRBD1 as a possible D gene (5 bases). V was shortened by 4 bases and J by 1 base, with 12 bases between the two germline ends. This CDR3 comprises 15 residues. Germline assignment: CDR1 MNHEY and CDR2 SVGAGI. CDR3 protein: CASSLRTTGTDTQYF. The CDR3 DNA reads as TGTGCCAGCAGTTTAAGGACAACGGGCACAGATACGCAGTATTTT.